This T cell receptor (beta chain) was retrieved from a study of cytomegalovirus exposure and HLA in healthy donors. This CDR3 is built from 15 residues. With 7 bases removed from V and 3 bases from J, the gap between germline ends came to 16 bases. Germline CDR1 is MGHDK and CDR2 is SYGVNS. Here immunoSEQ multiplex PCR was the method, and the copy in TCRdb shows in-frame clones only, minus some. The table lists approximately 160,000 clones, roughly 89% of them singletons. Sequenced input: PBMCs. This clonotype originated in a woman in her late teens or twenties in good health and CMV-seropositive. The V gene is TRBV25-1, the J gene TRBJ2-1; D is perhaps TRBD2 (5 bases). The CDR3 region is CASTIGLGGYNEQFF. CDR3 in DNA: TGTGCCAGCACCATAGGACTGGGCGGCTACAATGAGCAGTTCTTC.